The following is a T cell receptor beta chain sequence with its context. The trim removed 0 bases at V and 4 bases at J, leaving 3 bases unmatched. There are 14 residues in the CDR3. Germline-derived CDR1 and CDR2 are SGHRS and YFSETQ. These data belong to a study of tumor T cells in aggressive B-cell lymphoma. Some clones are missing from TCRdb's copy, which holds only in-frame ones; the method was immunoSEQ multiplex PCR. The sample comprises some 2,000 clones, around nine tenths of which are singletons, and approximately 3.2% rests with the top ten. The material sequenced was tumor tissue. This chain connects TRBV5-1 to TRBJ1-2; TRBD1 matches 7 bases. The sequence was collected from an adult with diffuse large B cell lymphoma. CDR3 DNA sequence: TGCGCCAGCAGCTTGGGAGGGACAGCCTATGGCTACACCTTC. Encoded protein: CASSLGGTAYGYTF.